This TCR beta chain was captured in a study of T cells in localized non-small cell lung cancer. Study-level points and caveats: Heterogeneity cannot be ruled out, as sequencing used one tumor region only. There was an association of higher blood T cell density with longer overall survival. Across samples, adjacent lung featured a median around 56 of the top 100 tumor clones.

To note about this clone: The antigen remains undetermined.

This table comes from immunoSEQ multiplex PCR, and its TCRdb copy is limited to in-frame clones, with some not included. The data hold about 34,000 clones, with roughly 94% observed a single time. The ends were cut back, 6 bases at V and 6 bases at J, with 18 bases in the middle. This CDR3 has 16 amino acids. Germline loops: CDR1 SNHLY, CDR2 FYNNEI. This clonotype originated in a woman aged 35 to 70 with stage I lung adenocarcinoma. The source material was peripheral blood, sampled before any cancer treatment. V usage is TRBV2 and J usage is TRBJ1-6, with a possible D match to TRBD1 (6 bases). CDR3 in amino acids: CASRGGVGGLNSPLHF. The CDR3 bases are TGTGCCAGCAGAGGTGGGGTCGGGGGCCTTAATTCACCCCTCCACTTT.